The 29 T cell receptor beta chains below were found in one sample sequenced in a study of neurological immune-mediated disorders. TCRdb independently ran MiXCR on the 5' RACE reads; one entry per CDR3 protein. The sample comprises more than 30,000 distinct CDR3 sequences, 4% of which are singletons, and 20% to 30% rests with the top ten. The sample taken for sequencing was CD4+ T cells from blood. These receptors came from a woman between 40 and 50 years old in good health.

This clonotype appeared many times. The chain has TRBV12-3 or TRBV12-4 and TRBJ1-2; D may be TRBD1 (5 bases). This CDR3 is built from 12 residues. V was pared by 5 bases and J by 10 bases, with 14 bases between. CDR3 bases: TGTGCCAGCAGTCCAGCGGGAGGGGACTACACCTTC. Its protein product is CASSPAGGDYTF.

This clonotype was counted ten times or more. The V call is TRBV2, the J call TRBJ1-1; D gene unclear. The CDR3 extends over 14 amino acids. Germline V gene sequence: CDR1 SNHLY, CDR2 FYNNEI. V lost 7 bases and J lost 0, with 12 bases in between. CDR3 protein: CASKSRIMNTEAFF. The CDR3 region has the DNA TGTGCCAGCAAGAGCAGGATCATGAACACTGAAGCTTTCTTT.

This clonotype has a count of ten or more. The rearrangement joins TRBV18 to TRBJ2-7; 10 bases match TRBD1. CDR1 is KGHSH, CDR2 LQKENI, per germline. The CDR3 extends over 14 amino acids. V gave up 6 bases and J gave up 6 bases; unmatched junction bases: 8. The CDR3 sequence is CASSPRQGAVEQYF. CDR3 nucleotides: TGTGCCAGCTCTCCGCGACAGGGGGCTGTCGAGCAGTACTTC.

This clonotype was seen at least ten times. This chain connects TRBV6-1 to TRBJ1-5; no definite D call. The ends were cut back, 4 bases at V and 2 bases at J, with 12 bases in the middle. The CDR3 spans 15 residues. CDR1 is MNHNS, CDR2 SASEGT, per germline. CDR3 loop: CASSVGPGGNQPQHF. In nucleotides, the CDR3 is TGTGCCAGCAGTGTGGGTCCGGGAGGCAATCAGCCCCAGCATTTT.

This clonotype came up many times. CDR3 coding DNA: TGTGCCACCCAGGGGACCCCATCATCCAATCAGCCCCAGCATTTT. It is translated as CATQGTPSSNQPQHF. The J gene is TRBJ1-5, the V gene TRBV7-2; perhaps TRBD1 as D (6 bases). The CDR3 has 15 amino acids. Germline loops: CDR1 SGHTA, CDR2 FQGNSA. Trimming took off 10 bases at V and 3 bases at J, with 19 bases between the two ends.

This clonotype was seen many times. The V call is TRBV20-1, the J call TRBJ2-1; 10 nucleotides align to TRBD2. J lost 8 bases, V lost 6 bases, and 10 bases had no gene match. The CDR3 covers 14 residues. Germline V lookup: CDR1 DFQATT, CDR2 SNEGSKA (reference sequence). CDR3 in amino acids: CSAQREGRPHEQFF. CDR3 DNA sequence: TGCAGTGCCCAGCGGGAGGGCCGGCCCCATGAGCAGTTCTTC.

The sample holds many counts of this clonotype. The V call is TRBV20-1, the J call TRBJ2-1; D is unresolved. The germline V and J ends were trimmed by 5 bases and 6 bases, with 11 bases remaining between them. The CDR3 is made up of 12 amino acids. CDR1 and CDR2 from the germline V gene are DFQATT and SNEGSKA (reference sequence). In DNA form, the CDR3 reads TGCAGTGCTCCTAAGACCGGCAATGAGCAGTTCTTC. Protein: CSAPKTGNEQFF.

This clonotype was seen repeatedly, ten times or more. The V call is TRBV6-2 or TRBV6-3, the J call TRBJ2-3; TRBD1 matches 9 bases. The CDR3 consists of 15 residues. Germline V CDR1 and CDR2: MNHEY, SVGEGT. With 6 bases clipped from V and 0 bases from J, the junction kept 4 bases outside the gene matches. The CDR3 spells CASRPTGGSTDTQYF. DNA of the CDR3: TGTGCCAGCAGACCGACAGGGGGGAGCACAGATACGCAGTATTTT.

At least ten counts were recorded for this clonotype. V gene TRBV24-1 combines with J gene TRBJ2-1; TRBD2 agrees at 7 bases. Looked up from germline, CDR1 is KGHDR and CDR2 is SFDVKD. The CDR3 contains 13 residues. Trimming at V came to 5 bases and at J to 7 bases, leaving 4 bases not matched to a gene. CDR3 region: CATSGGGDNEQFF. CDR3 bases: TGTGCCACCAGTGGGGGGGGGGATAATGAGCAGTTCTTC.

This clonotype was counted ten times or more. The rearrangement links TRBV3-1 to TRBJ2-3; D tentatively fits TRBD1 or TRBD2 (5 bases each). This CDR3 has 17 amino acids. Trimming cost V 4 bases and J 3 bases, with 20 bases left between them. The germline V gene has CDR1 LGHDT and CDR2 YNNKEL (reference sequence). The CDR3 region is CASSPRPGTPWTDTQYF. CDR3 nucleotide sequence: TGTGCCAGCAGCCCAAGGCCAGGGACCCCCTGGACAGATACGCAGTATTTT.

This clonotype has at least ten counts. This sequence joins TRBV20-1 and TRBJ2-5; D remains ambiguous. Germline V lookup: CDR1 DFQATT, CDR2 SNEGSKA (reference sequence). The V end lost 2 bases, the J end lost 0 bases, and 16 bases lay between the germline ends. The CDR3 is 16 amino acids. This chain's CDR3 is CSARLWSTINQETQYF. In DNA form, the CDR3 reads TGCAGTGCTAGACTATGGAGCACGATCAACCAAGAGACCCAGTACTTC.

The CDR3: CASSQEGTSYEQYF. In DNA form, the CDR3 reads TGCGCCAGCAGCCAAGAGGGGACGTCCTACGAGCAGTACTTC. The chain has TRBV4-1 and TRBJ2-7, with D perhaps TRBD1 or TRBD2 (5 bases each). The germline CDR1 and CDR2 sequences are MGHRA and YSYEKL. The CDR3 spans 14 residues. Trimming stripped 0 bases from V and 1 base from J, with 7 bases between.

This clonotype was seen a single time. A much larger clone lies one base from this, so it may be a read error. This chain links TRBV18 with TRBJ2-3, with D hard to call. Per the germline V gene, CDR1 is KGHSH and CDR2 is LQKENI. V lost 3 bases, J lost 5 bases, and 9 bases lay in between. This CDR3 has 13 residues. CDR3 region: CASSPPAIDTQYF. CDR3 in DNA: TGTGCCAGCTCACCGCCGGCCATAGATACGCAGTATTTT.

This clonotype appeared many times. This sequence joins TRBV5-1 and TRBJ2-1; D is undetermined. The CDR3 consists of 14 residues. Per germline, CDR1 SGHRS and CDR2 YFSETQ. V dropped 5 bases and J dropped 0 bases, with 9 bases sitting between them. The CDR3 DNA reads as TGCGCCAGCAGAGACACAAGCTCCTACAATGAGCAGTTCTTC. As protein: CASRDTSSYNEQFF.

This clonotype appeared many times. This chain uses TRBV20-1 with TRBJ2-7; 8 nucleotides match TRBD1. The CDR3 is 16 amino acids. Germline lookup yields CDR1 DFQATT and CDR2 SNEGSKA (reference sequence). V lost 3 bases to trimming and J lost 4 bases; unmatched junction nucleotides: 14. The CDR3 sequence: CSASNVGRGRSYEQYF. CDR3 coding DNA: TGCAGTGCTAGTAACGTCGGCAGGGGGCGATCGTACGAGCAGTACTTC.

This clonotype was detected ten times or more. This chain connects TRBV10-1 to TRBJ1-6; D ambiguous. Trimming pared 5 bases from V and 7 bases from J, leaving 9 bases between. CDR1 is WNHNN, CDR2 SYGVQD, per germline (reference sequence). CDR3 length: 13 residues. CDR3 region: CASSLKSNSPLHF. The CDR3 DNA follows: TGCGCCAGCAGTCTAAAAAGCAATTCACCCCTCCACTTT.

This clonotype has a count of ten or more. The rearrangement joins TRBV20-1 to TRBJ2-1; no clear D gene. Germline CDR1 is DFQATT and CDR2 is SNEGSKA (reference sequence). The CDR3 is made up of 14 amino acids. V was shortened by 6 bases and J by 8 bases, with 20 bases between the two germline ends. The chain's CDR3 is CSALPKLWDYEQFF. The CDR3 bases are TGCAGTGCCCTCCCCAAGTTGTGGGATTATGAGCAGTTCTTC.

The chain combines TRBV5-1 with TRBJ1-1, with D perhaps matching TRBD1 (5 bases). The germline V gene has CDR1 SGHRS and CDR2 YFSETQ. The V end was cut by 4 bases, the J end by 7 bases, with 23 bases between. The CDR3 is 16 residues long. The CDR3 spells CASSPGGVGRNREAFF. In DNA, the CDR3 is TGCGCCAGCAGCCCGGGGGGTGTAGGCAGAAACCGTGAAGCTTTCTTT.

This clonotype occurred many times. The CDR3 DNA is TGTGCCAGCAGCTTAGGGGTACTAGCGGGAGGCGACGAGCAGTACTTC. Translating it yields CASSLGVLAGGDEQYF. V and J are TRBV5-5 and TRBJ2-7; the match to TRBD2 covers 12 bases. The junction had 8 bases not matched to a gene; V was cut back by 2 bases and J by 5 bases. This CDR3 is 16 amino acids long. CDR1 SGHKS and CDR2 YYEKEE come from the germline V gene (reference sequence).

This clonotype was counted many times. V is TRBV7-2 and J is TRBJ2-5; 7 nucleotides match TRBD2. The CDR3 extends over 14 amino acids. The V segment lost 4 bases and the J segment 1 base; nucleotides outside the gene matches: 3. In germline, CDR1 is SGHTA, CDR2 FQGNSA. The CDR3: CASSSRGVQETQYF. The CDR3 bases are TGTGCCAGCAGCTCCCGGGGGGTCCAAGAGACCCAGTACTTC.

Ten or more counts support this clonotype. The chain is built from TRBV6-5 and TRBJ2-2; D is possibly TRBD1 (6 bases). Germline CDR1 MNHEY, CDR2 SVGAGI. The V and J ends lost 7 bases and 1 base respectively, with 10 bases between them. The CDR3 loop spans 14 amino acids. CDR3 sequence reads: CASKRGRNTGELFF. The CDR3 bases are TGTGCCAGCAAGAGGGGGAGGAACACCGGGGAGCTGTTTTTT.

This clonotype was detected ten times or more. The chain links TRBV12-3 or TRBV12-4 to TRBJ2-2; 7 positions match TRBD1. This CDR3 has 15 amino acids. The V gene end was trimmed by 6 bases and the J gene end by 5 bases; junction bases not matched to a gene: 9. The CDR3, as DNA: TGTGCCAGCAGCGGACAAGGGGGCGGGACCGGGGAGCTGTTTTTT. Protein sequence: CASSGQGGGTGELFF.

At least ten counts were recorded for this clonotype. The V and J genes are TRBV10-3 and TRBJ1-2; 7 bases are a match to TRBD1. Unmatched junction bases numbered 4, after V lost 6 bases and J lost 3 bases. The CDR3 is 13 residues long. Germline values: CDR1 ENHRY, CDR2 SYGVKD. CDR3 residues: CAISGTGDYGYTF. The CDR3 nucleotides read TGTGCCATCAGCGGCACAGGGGACTATGGCTACACCTTC.

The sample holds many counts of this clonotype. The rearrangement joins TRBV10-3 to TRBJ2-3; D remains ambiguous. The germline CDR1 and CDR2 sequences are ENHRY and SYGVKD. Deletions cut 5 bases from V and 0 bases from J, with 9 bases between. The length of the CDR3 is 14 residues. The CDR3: CAISFDSSTDTQYF. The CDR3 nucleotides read TGTGCCATCAGTTTCGACTCTAGCACAGATACGCAGTATTTT.

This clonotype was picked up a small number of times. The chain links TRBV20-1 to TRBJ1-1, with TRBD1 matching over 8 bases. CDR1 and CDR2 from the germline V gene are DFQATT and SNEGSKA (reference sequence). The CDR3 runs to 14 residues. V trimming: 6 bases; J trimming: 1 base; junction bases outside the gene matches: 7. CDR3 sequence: CSAPIGTGNTEAFF. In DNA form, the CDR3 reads TGCAGTGCACCAATCGGGACAGGGAACACTGAAGCTTTCTTT.

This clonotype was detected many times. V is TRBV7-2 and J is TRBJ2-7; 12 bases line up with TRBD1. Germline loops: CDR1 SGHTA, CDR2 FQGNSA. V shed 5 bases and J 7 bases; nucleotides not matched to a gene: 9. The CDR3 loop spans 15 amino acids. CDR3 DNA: TGTGCCAGCAGCCTTGGGACAGGGGGCGTAGGGGAGCAGTACTTC. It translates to CASSLGTGGVGEQYF.

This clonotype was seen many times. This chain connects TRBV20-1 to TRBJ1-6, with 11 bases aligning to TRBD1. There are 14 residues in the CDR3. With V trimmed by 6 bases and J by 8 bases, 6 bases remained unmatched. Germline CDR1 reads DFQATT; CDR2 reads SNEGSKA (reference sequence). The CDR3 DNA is TGCAGTGCCCCCCCGGGACAGGGGGATTCACCCCTCCACTTT. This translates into CSAPPGQGDSPLHF.

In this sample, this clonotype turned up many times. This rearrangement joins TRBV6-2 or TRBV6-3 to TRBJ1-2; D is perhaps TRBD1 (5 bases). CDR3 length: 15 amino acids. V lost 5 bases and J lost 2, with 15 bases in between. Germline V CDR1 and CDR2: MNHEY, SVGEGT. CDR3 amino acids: CASSQPPAGNYGYTF. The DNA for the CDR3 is TGTGCCAGCAGTCAACCTCCGGCAGGGAACTATGGCTACACCTTC.

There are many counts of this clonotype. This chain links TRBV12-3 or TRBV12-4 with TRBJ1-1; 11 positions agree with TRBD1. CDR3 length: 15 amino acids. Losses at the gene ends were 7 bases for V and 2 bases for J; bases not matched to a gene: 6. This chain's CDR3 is CASNAGTGGNTEAFF. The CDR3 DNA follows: TGTGCCAGCAACGCCGGGACAGGGGGAAACACTGAAGCTTTCTTT.